One sample yielded the 22 T cell receptor beta chains listed below, sequenced in a study of cytomegalovirus exposure and HLA in healthy donors. The PCR made use of 60 Vbeta and 13 Jbeta primers. Method: immunoSEQ multiplex PCR; TCRdb's copy keeps in-frame clones and lacks some. The table records about 270,000 clones, roughly 85% of them present only once. The sequenced sample consisted of PBMCs. These receptors all come from a man aged 40-50 years in good health and CMV-seropositive.

V gene TRBV27 combines with J gene TRBJ1-2; D gene unclear. With 0 bases removed from V and 5 bases from J, the gap between germline ends came to 7 bases. This CDR3 region has 13 residues. Per the germline V gene, CDR1 is MNHEY and CDR2 is SMNVEV (reference sequence). The CDR3 DNA reads TGTGCCAGCAGTTTATCGCTAGGTTATGGCTACACCTTC. Encoded protein: CASSLSLGYGYTF.

This chain connects TRBV10-3 to TRBJ2-1, with a possible D match to TRBD2 (6 bases). The CDR3 runs to 12 residues. V was trimmed by 11 bases and J by 2 bases, leaving 10 bases between them. The germline CDR1 and CDR2 sequences are ENHRY and SYGVKD. The CDR3 loop reads CAVSGAYNEQFF. For the CDR3, the DNA is TGTGCCGTTAGCGGAGCCTACAATGAGCAGTTCTTC.

The chain is built from TRBV19 and TRBJ1-3; 8 nucleotides match TRBD1. Germline-derived CDR1 and CDR2 are LNHDA and SQIVND (reference sequence). V shed 1 base and J 4 bases; nucleotides not matched to a gene: 3. The CDR3 sequence is 15 residues long. CDR3 residues: CASSIGQGTGNTIYF. CDR3 DNA: TGTGCCAGTAGTATAGGACAGGGGACGGGAAACACCATATATTTT. The full variable domain, rest sourced from reference TRBV19 and TRBJ1-3, is DGGITQSPKYLFRKEGQNVTLSCEQNLNHDAMYWYRQDPGQGLRLIYYSQIVNDFQKGDIAEGYSVSREKKESFPLTVTSAQKNPTAFYLCASSIGQGTGNTIYFGEGSWLTVV.

This CDR3 reads CASSLPGTEGAWNEQFF. The CDR3 DNA reads TGTGCCAGCAGCTTACCTGGGACGGAGGGCGCTTGGAATGAGCAGTTCTTC. The genes are TRBV7-9 and TRBJ2-1; D is perhaps TRBD2 (6 bases). Trimming shortened V by 2 bases and J by 7 bases, and 21 bases separated the two germline ends. Germline loops: CDR1 SEHNR, CDR2 FQNEAQ (reference sequence). There are 17 residues in the CDR3.

The rearrangement uses TRBV4-2 and TRBJ2-1; 7 positions match TRBD2. Losses at the gene ends were 5 bases for V and 2 bases for J; bases not matched to a gene: 6. The CDR3 loop spans 15 amino acids. Germline assignment: CDR1 LGHNA and CDR2 YNFKEQ. This chain's CDR3 is CASSEGLAAYNEQFF. DNA for the CDR3: TGTGCCAGCAGCGAAGGGCTAGCGGCCTACAATGAGCAGTTCTTC.

This clone was observed a handful of times. The rearrangement uses TRBV19 and TRBJ1-1, with D possibly matching TRBD1 (6 bases). Germline V lookup: CDR1 LNHDA, CDR2 SQIVND (reference sequence). The CDR3 spans 17 residues. Deletions cut 4 bases from V and 3 bases from J, with 21 bases between. The CDR3 loop is CASSTTEYRVWDTEAFF. The CDR3, as DNA: TGTGCCAGTAGTACTACGGAGTACAGGGTTTGGGACACTGAAGCTTTCTTT.

The gene calls are TRBV5-6 and TRBJ1-1, with 8 bases aligning to TRBD1. V shed 1 base, J shed 10 bases, and the junction held 6 bases outside the gene matches. The germline gives CDR1 SGHDT, CDR2 YYEEEE. The CDR3 has 13 amino acids. In nucleotides, the CDR3 is TGTGCCAGCAGCTTGAGGGTTGGACAGGGAGCTTTCTTT. Its translation: CASSLRVGQGAFF.

Of note for this clone: The junction shows a germline mismatch at one end, possibly a read error. This chain links TRBV4-3 with TRBJ1-2, with a possible D match to TRBD1 (6 bases). In germline, CDR1 is LGHNA, CDR2 YSLEER. The CDR3 is 15 amino acids. The CDR3 region has the DNA TGCACCAGCAGCCACAACAGGGCTACTAACTATGGCTACACCTTC. It encodes CTSSHNRATNYGYTF.

This clone was observed a single time. V usage is TRBV6-1 and J usage is TRBJ2-5; TRBD2 agrees at 7 bases. Matching the DNA end better, TRBJ2-7 makes the J call doubtful. CDR1 is MNHNS, CDR2 SASEGT, per germline. This CDR3 is 14 amino acids long. This chain's CDR3 is CASSLLRGENEQYF. In DNA, the CDR3 is TGTGCCAGCTCACTTCTTCGGGGGGAAAACGAGCAGTACTTC.

This clone was seen only a few times. The CDR3 nucleotides are TGTGCCAGTAGTATAGTTTGGAGGGGCAGAAACACTGAAGCTTTCTTT. Its protein product is CASSIVWRGRNTEAFF. The chain has TRBV19 and TRBJ1-1; TRBD1 might be the D (5 bases). The CDR3 is 16 amino acids. Per the germline V gene, CDR1 is LNHDA and CDR2 is SQIVND (reference sequence). The V gene lost 1 base and the J gene lost 2 bases, with 14 bases spanning the gap.

CDR3 residues: CASSLRSGSIYEQFF. The CDR3, as DNA: TGTGCCAGCAGCTTGCGTAGCGGGAGTATCTATGAGCAGTTCTTC. The chain is built from TRBV5-8 and TRBJ2-1; 9 bases are a match to TRBD2. The V segment lost 1 base and the J segment 8 bases; nucleotides outside the gene matches: 7. CDR3 length: 15 residues. Germline CDR1 and CDR2: SGHTS and YDEGEE.

This clone was seen a few times. The CDR3 spells CASSLDRENEAFF. The CDR3 DNA is TGTGCCAGCAGCTTAGACAGGGAAAATGAAGCTTTCTTT. The chain employs TRBV7-3 and TRBJ1-1; TRBD1 agrees at 7 bases. Trimming took 2 bases from V and 7 from J; bases not matched to a gene: 4. Germline loops: CDR1 SGHTA, CDR2 FQGTGA. The CDR3 consists of 13 residues.

The chain uses TRBV10-3 and TRBJ1-2; 7 nucleotides match TRBD1. CDR3 length equals 15 residues. The germline V gene encodes CDR1 ENHRY and CDR2 SYGVKD. The V segment lost 7 bases and the J segment 8 bases; nucleotides outside the gene matches: 16. The DNA for the CDR3 is TGTGCCATCAACTCAGGACAGGCCGAACGGGGAGGCTACACCTTC. Amino acid sequence: CAINSGQAERGGYTF.

This clone was counted many times. Additional DNA sequences in this sample encode the identical CDR3. J is TRBJ1-1 and V is TRBV5-4; maybe TRBD1 (6 bases). Trimming left V 1 base short and J 5 bases short, with 9 bases between. This CDR3 is built from 13 residues. Germline V CDR1 and CDR2: SGHNT, YYREEE (reference sequence). The CDR3 is CASSLQGMTEAFF. The CDR3 DNA reads TGTGCCAGCAGCTTGCAGGGGATGACTGAAGCTTTCTTT. The whole variable domain, filled in from reference TRBV5-4 and TRBJ1-1, reads ETGVTQSPTHLIKTRGQQVTLRCSSQSGHNTVSWYQQALGQGPQFIFQYYREEENGRGNFPPRFSGLQFPNYSSELNVNALELDDSALYLCASSLQGMTEAFFGQGTRLTVV.

The genes are TRBV27 and TRBJ2-6; 7 nucleotides agree with TRBD1. This CDR3 is built from 17 residues. V lost 5 bases and J lost 0; bases outside the gene matches: 7. The germline CDR1 and CDR2 sequences are MNHEY and SMNVEV (reference sequence). DNA of the CDR3: TGTGCCAGCAGTCCCGACAGGGTCCTCTCTGGGGCCAACGTCCTGACTTTC. It encodes CASSPDRVLSGANVLTF. Full variable domain (rest looked up from reference TRBV27 and TRBJ2-6): EAQVTQNPRYLITVTGKKLTVTCSQNMNHEYMSWYRQDPGLGLRQIYYSMNVEVTDKGDVPEGYKVSRKEKRNFPLILESPSPNQTSLYFCASSPDRVLSGANVLTFGAGSRLTVL.

The rearrangement joins TRBV28 to TRBJ1-2, with D possibly TRBD1 on 5 matching bases. Trimming left V 5 bases short and J 8 bases short, with 18 bases between. The CDR3 sequence is 14 residues long. The germline gives CDR1 MDHEN, CDR2 SYDVKM. The CDR3 loop reads CASSEQETFGGYTF. CDR3 coding DNA: TGTGCCAGCAGTGAACAGGAGACGTTCGGGGGCTACACCTTC.

This chain connects TRBV29-1 to TRBJ2-7, with a tentative D call TRBD2 (6 bases). The V end was cut by 6 bases, the J end by 0 bases, with 12 bases between. This CDR3 contains 13 residues. Germline V CDR1 and CDR2: SQVTM, ANQGSEA. The CDR3 loop reads CSVNSGDSYEQYF. The CDR3 DNA is TGCAGCGTGAATAGCGGAGACTCCTACGAGCAGTACTTC.

This sequence joins TRBV2 and TRBJ2-1; 7 nucleotides agree with TRBD1. Germline lookup yields CDR1 SNHLY and CDR2 FYNNEI. The CDR3 consists of 15 residues. V lost 5 bases to trimming and J lost 5 bases; unmatched junction nucleotides: 9. The CDR3 nucleotides are TGTGCCAGCAGTTTTTTATCGGGACAGAACAATGAGCAGTTCTTC. Amino acids: CASSFLSGQNNEQFF. The entire variable domain, with the rest obtained from reference TRBV2 and TRBJ2-1, is as follows: EPEVTQTPSHQVTQMGQEVILRCVPISNHLYFYWYRQILGQKVEFLVSFYNNEISEKSEIFDDQFSVERPDGSNFTLKIRSTKLEDSAMYFCASSFLSGQNNEQFFGPGTRLTVL.

The chain joins TRBV5-4 to TRBJ1-5; D is unclear. The V end was cut by 0 bases, the J end by 2 bases, with 9 bases between. The CDR3 consists of 15 residues. CDR1 and CDR2 from the germline V gene are SGHNT and YYREEE (reference sequence). CDR3 nucleotides: TGTGCCAGCAGCTTGGGAGGCCTCGGCAATCAGCCCCAGCATTTT. It codes for CASSLGGLGNQPQHF.

This clone was counted once. The chain is built from TRBV18 and TRBJ2-7; D not certain. CDR1 is KGHSH, CDR2 LQKENI, per germline. The V and J ends lost 4 bases and 0 bases respectively, with 13 bases between them. The CDR3 runs to 15 residues. CDR3 region: CASSQPQRSSYEQYF. The DNA of the CDR3 is TGTGCCAGCTCACAACCCCAGAGGAGCTCCTACGAGCAGTACTTC.

This clone was found a few times. V is TRBV5-6 and J is TRBJ2-7; weak D call: TRBD1 (5 bases). There are 12 residues in the CDR3. Looked up from germline, CDR1 is SGHDT and CDR2 is YYEEEE. Trimming cost V 1 base and J 3 bases, with 5 bases left between them. The CDR3 sequence: CASSLTGYEQYF. The CDR3 DNA reads as TGTGCCAGCAGCTTGACAGGCTACGAGCAGTACTTC.

This clone was recorded a few times. This chain connects TRBV7-3 to TRBJ2-2, with D tentatively TRBD1 (6 bases). CDR1 and CDR2 from the germline V gene are SGHTA and FQGTGA. V lost 8 bases and J lost 4, with 17 bases in between. This CDR3 is 15 amino acids long. In DNA, the CDR3 is TGTGCCAGCGGGGATCGCCAGGGGACCACCGGGGAGCTGTTTTTT. Protein: CASGDRQGTTGELFF.